This T cell receptor beta chain was sequenced for a study of identical twins. The cDNA had a unique molecular identifier and a template-switch universal primer site. TCRdb processed the 5' RACE reads anew with MiXCR; each CDR3 protein has one entry. This sample has 300,000 to 400,000 distinct CDR3 sequences, with over 9% found just once. V was pared by 6 bases and J by 7 bases, with 13 bases between. CDR3 length equals 12 residues. Germline V CDR1 and CDR2: SNHLY, FYNNEI. There are many counts of this clonotype. This sample was also put to use in a study of yellow fever vaccine responses in identical twins.

Sequenced sample: CD8+ T cells sorted from blood. The TCR originated in a woman aged 18-29 years in good health. The rearrangement links TRBV2 to TRBJ2-7; D gene uncertain. CDR3 nucleotides: TGTGCCAGCAGGGACGCCGCCTGGGAGCAGTACTTC. Encoded protein: CASRDAAWEQYF.